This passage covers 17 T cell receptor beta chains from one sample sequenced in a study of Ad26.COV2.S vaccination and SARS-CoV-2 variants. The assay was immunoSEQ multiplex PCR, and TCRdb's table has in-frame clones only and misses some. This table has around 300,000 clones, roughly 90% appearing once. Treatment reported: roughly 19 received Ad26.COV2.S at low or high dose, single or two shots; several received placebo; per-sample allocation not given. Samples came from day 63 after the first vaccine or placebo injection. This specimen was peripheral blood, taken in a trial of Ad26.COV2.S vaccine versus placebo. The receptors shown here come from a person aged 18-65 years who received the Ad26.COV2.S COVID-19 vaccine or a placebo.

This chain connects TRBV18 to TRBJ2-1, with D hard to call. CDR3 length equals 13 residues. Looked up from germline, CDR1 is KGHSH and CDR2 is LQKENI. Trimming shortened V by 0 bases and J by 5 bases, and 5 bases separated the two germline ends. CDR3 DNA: TGTGCCAGCTCACCACCTAGGAACAATGAGCAGTTCTTC. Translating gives CASSPPRNNEQFF.

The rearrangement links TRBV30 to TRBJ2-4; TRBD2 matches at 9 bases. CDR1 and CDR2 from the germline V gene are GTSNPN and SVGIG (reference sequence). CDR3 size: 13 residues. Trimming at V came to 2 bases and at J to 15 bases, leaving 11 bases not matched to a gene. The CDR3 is CAWSKTGTSRPYF. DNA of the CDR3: TGTGCCTGGAGTAAGACCGGGACTAGCAGGCCGTACTTC.

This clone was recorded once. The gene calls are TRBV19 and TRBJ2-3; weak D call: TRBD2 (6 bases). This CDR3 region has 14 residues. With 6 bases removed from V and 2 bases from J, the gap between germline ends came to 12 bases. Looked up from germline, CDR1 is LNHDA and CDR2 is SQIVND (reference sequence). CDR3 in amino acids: CASSQRVATDTQYF. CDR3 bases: TGTGCCAGTAGCCAGCGGGTGGCCACAGATACGCAGTATTTT.

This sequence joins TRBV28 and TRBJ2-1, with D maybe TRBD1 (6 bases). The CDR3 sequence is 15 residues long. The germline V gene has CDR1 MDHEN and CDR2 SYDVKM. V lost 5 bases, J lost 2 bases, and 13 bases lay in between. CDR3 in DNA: TGTGCCAGCAGTGGCGGACAGTTACCCTACAATGAGCAGTTCTTC. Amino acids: CASSGGQLPYNEQFF.

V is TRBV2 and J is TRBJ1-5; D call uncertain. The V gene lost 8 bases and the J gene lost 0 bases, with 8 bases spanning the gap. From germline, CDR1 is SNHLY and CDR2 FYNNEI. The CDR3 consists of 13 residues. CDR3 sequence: CASATNSNQPQHF. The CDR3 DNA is TGTGCCAGCGCAACCAATAGCAATCAGCCCCAGCATTTT.

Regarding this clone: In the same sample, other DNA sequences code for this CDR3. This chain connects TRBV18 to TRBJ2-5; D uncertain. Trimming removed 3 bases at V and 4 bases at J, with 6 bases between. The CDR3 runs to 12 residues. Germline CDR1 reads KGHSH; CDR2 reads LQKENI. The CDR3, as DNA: TGTGCCAGCTCACCCCCGGGAGAGACCCAGTACTTC. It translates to CASSPPGETQYF.

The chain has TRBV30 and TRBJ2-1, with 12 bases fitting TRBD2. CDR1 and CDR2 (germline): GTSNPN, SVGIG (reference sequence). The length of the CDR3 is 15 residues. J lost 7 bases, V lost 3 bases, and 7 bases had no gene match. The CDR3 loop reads CAWRGLAGSLNEQFF. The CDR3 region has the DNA TGTGCCTGGAGAGGACTAGCGGGATCCCTGAATGAGCAGTTCTTC.

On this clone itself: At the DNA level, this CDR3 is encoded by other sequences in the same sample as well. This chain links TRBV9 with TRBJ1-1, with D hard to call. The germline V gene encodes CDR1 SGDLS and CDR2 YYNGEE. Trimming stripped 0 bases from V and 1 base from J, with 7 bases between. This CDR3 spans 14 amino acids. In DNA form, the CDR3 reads TGTGCCAGCAGCGTAGGAACGGCGAACACTGAAGCTTTCTTT. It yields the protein CASSVGTANTEAFF.

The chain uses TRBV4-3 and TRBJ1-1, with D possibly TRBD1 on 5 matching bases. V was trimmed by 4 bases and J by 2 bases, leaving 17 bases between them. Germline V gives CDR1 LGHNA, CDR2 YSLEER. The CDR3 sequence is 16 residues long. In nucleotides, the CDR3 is TGCGCCAGCAGCCCCACCAAGAAGGGGCAAAACACTGAAGCTTTCTTT. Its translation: CASSPTKKGQNTEAFF.

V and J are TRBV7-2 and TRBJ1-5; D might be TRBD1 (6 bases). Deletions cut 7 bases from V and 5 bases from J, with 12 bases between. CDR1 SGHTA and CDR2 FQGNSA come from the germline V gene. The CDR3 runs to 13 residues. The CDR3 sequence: CASTSGVHQPQHF. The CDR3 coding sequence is TGTGCCAGCACCTCAGGGGTTCATCAGCCCCAGCATTTT.

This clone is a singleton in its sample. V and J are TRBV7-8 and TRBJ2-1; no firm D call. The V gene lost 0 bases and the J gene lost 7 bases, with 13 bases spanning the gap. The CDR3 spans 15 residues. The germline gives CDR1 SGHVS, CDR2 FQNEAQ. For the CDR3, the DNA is TGTGCCAGCAGCTTAGCGTTGAAGGGTTCGAATGAGCAGTTCTTC. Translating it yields CASSLALKGSNEQFF.

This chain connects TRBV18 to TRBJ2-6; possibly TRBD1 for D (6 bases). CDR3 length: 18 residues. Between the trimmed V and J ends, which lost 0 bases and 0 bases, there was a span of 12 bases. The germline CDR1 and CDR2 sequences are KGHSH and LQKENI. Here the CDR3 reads CASSPPAQGYSGANVLTF. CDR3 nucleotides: TGTGCCAGCTCACCACCGGCACAGGGTTACTCTGGGGCCAACGTCCTGACTTTC. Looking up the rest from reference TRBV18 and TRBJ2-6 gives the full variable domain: NAGVMQNPRHLVRRRGQEARLRCSPMKGHSHVYWYRQLPEEGLKFMVYLQKENIIDESGMPKERFSAEFPKEGPSILRIQQVVRGDSAAYFCASSPPAQGYSGANVLTFGAGSRLTVL.

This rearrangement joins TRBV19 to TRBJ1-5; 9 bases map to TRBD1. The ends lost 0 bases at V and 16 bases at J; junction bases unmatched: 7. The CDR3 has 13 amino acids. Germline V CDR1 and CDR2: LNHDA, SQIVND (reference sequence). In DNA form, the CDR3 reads TGTGCCAGTAGTATAGATCGTGGGACAGGGATTCATTTT. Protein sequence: CASSIDRGTGIHF.

CDR3 in amino acids: CASLPTVVTGELFF. In nucleotides, the CDR3 is TGTGCCAGCCTACCAACGGTGGTAACCGGGGAGCTGTTTTTT. The rearrangement joins TRBV7-8 to TRBJ2-2; D call uncertain. Trimming shortened V by 8 bases and J by 5 bases, and 15 bases separated the two germline ends. This CDR3 contains 14 residues. Germline loops: CDR1 SGHVS, CDR2 FQNEAQ. The complete variable domain, with remaining parts taken from reference TRBV7-8 and TRBJ2-2, reads GAGVSQSPRYKVAKRGQDVALRCDPISGHVSLFWYQQALGQGPEFLTYFQNEAQLDKSGLPSDRFFAERPEGSVSTLKIQRTQQEDSAVYLCASLPTVVTGELFFGEGSRLTVL.

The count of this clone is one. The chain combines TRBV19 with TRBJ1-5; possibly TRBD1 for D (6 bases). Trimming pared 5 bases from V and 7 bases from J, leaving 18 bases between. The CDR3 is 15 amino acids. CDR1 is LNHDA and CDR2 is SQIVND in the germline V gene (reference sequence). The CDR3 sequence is CASSPWGGGGQPQHF. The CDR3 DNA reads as TGTGCCAGTAGTCCTTGGGGGGGCGGTGGACAGCCCCAGCATTTT.

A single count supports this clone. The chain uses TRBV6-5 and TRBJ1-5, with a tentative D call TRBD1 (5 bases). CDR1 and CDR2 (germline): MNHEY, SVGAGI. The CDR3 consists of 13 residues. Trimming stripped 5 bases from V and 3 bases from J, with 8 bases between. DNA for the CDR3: TGTGCCAGCAGTACGACAGTCAATCAGCCCCAGCATTTT. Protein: CASSTTVNQPQHF.

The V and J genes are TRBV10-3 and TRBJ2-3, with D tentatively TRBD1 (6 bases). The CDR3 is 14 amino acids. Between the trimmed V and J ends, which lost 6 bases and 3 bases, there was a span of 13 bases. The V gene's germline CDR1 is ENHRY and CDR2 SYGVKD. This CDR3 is CAISQGIGTDTQYF. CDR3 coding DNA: TGTGCCATCAGCCAGGGGATAGGGACAGATACGCAGTATTTT.